Described below is a single T cell receptor beta chain sequence and its context. No antigen is known for it. The treatment here: approximately 10-day PBMC culture with coronavirus spike peptide pools or control peptides (ViraFEST assay). The unexposed donor's CD4+ T cells were collected before the COVID-19 pandemic (2011-2018). Cultured CD4+ T cells had their DNA profiled by the Oncomine TCR Beta short-read assay. Via MiXCR, TCRdb re-called the PCR reads, giving one row per CDR3 protein. The sample records about 9,400 distinct CDR3 sequences, 48% being singletons. The sample comes from a study of vaccination and CD4 T cells after COVID-19. Study at large: Convalescent donors were composed of six males and four females, of whom two were Hispanic.

Per the germline V gene, CDR1 is MDHEN and CDR2 is SYDVKM. The ends were cut back, 10 bases at V and 4 bases at J, with 22 bases in the middle. This CDR3 contains 16 residues. The specimen sequenced was CD4+ T cells from blood, cultured in vitro. This TCR was sampled from a human donor in good health. This chain connects TRBV28 to TRBJ2-2; no reliable D call. In nucleotides, the CDR3 is TGTGCCACCGATTCCCCCTCTGGCCTGGGCACCGGGGAGCTGTTTTTT. It translates to CATDSPSGLGTGELFF.